This T cell receptor (beta chain) was retrieved from a study of blood T cells in healthy people across ages. Study results and caveats: Researchers report that TCR beta diversity correlated strongly with naive T cell percentage. Without sorted subsets, naive and antigen-experienced compartments could not be conclusively compared.

There were healthy Caucasian individuals from Russia, aged roughly 6 to 90, serving as donors. Per-sample PBMC isolation yielded at least 7 million cells. The CDR3 is 15 amino acids. Germline V gives CDR1 MGHDK, CDR2 SYGVNS. Primed by a sample-barcoded 5' primer and a J-beta primer mix, a second PCR proceeded for 7 to 11 cycles. TCRdb itself ran the 5' RACE reads through MiXCR, one entry per CDR3 protein. The sample records about 1,400,000 distinct CDR3 sequences, around two fifths being singletons. About this clonotype: The antigen is not known. At one of its ends the junction is not consistent with the germline gene, which may arise from a read error.

Source material: blood. The source is a woman between 18 and 29 years old in good health. This sequence joins TRBV25-1 and TRBJ2-1, with 7 nucleotides matching TRBD1. The CDR3 reads CAGSGTASSYNEQFF. In DNA, the CDR3 is TGTGCCGGCAGTGGGACAGCGAGCTCCTACAATGAGCAGTTCTTC.